This T cell receptor (beta chain) was sequenced in a study of CD8+CD57+ T cells in acquired aplastic anemia (dated by TCRdb to about 2018). Context from the whole study: DNA extracted from sorted CD4+ and CD8+ cells had a mean of about 3.2 ug, with a range of 0.2 to 27.4 ug. Healthy donor samples averaged roughly 9.8 million reads for CD4+ and roughly 11 million for CD8+ cells. Overall study outcomes, separate from this receptor: Between patients and healthy controls, no significant difference in CD8+ Simpson's diversity was found (P=0.060). Twenty-nine CD8+ CDR3 sequences were shared between patients and controls but appeared highly expressed in patients and within their immunodominant clones.

Profiling of TCR beta VDJ combinations and CDR3 sequences used genomic DNA as the template. An Illumina HiSeq 2000 was the platform used for TCR repertoire sequencing. On the authors' methods: Repertoires were assessed using TRBV/TRBJ rearrangement plots, CDR3 size and DJ length profiles, and Simpson's diversity index. The most abundant DNA sequence in the deep sequencing data was taken as the immunodominant clone. CDR3 amino acid sequences were screened for sharing across subjects and compared with published repertoires and the VDJdb database. Clones were called with MiXCR by TCRdb after fastp trimmed the public reads at Q25, and only in-frame beta chains were retained. Each CDR3 protein gets just one entry, which takes the most common genes and DNA from the rows behind it. None of the V and J calls come from the authors' own analysis; TCRdb made them. Within this sample are about 210,000 distinct CDR3 sequences, with about a third of them counted one time only. Roughly 1.1% of the sample rests with the top ten.

Its CDR3 holds 15 amino acids, cysteine through phenylalanine. CDR3 DNA only is kept here, 45 bases in frame from base 1. The germline V gene yields KGHSH for CDR1 and LQKENI for CDR2. V drops 3 bases and J drops 4 bases, leaving 15 bases in between. As regards this clonotype: What antigen it recognizes has not been identified. Nothing much larger sits one base from this clone, and base qualities are not available.

The study deep-sequenced TCR repertoires of sorted CD4+ and CD8+ blood T cells from severe aplastic anemia patients and healthy subjects. Ficoll-Paque density gradient centrifugation was used to isolate peripheral blood mononuclear cells. Before DNA extraction, CD4+ and CD8+ T cells were sorted by FACS or by magnetic beads. Sample: sorted CD4+, CD8+, or CD8+CD57+ T cells (not recorded which) from PBMCs. The sequence was obtained from a human donor in good health, serving as a control. The sequence links TRBV18 to TRBJ2-5; the D region possibly corresponds to TRBD2 (5 bases align). The bases are TGTGCCAGCTCACCGGAGAAGAGTGGAGGAGAGACCCAGTACTTC. Its protein product is CASSPEKSGGETQYF. With the rest looked up from the reference TRBV18 and TRBJ2-5 genes rather than sequenced, the full variable domain is NAGVMQNPRHLVRRRGQEARLRCSPMKGHSHVYWYRQLPEEGLKFMVYLQKENIIDESGMPKERFSAEFPKEGPSILRIQQVVRGDSAAYFCASSPEKSGGETQYFGPGTRLLVL.